This entry describes one T cell receptor (beta chain). Its antigen is not identified. TCRdb passed the 5' RACE reads through MiXCR, listing each CDR3 protein once. Of about 90,000 distinct CDR3 sequences listed, around 26% were seen once; the top ten hold approximately 59%. The data were obtained in a study of CD8 T cells in ankylosing spondylitis. This CDR3 is built from 16 residues. Losses at the gene ends were 6 bases for V and 0 bases for J; bases not matched to a gene: 10. Study observations and caveats: Clones tied to disease were said to be significantly enriched in matched ankylosing spondylitis synovial fluid.

The chain employs TRBV12-3 or TRBV12-4 and TRBJ1-1; TRBD1 aligns across 7 bases. The sample was blood, either unsorted or a sorted T cell fraction (not recorded which). The sequence derives from a male donor with ankylosing spondylitis or in good health (not recorded which). CDR3 residues: CASSISQTGMNTEAFF. The DNA for the CDR3 is TGTGCCAGCAGCATTTCCCAGACAGGGATGAACACTGAAGCTTTCTTT.